These 3 T cell receptor beta chains came from one sample sequenced in a study of OX40 agonist ivuxolimab in advanced cancers. Only in-frame clones appear in the TCRdb table, and some are missing; sequencing was by immunoSEQ multiplex PCR. The sample consists of 66,000 or so clones, 92% of them appearing once. Source: CD4+ or CD8+ T cells sorted from blood, taken in a trial of the OX40 agonist ivuxolimab. The receptors come from an adult with an advanced solid tumor such as melanoma, head and neck, liver or kidney cancer.

The J gene is TRBJ1-5, the V gene TRBV7-9; TRBD1 might be the D (5 bases). The CDR3 is 12 amino acids. V gave up 5 bases and J gave up 6 bases, with 8 bases separating them. Germline-derived CDR1 and CDR2 are SEHNR and FQNEAQ (reference sequence). CDR3 sequence: CASSGGGQPQHF. For the CDR3, the DNA is TGTGCCAGCAGCGGGGGAGGTCAGCCCCAGCATTTT.

In this sample, this clone turned up a few times. The rearrangement joins TRBV16 to TRBJ1-5; tentative D call: TRBD1 (6 bases). The V end lost 2 bases, the J end lost 1 base, and 6 bases lay between the germline ends. Germline CDR1 is KGHSY and CDR2 is FQNENV. This CDR3 region has 14 residues. The CDR3 here is CASSQTGSNQPQHF. DNA of the CDR3: TGTGCCAGCAGCCAAACAGGGAGCAATCAGCCCCAGCATTTT.

This sequence joins TRBV4-2 and TRBJ1-5; D is undetermined. The CDR3 totals 16 residues. Trimming pared 0 bases from V and 0 bases from J, leaving 9 bases between. Per the germline V gene, CDR1 is LGHNA and CDR2 is YNFKEQ. In DNA, the CDR3 is TGTGCCAGCAGCCAAGATTTGGGGATTAGCAATCAGCCCCAGCATTTT. It encodes CASSQDLGISNQPQHF.